This TCR beta chain was sequenced during a study of cytomegalovirus exposure and HLA in healthy donors. CDR1 and CDR2 from the germline V gene are MGHRA and YSYEKL. Trimming cost V 3 bases and J 2 bases; bases outside gene matches: 10. This CDR3 is built from 17 residues. Primers included in the PCR were 60 Vbeta and 13 Jbeta primers. Produced via immunoSEQ multiplex PCR; TCRdb's table is partial and in-frame only. Of about 180,000 clones in the sample, 65% to 90% were seen once. This sequence joins TRBV4-1 and TRBJ2-3; 8 bases align to TRBD2. This sequence originates from a girl aged 2-10 years in good health and CMV-seropositive. The sequencing input was PBMCs. This chain's CDR3 is CASSQTQLAATTDTQYF. As DNA, the CDR3 is TGCGCCAGCAGCCAGACCCAACTAGCGGCGACCACAGATACGCAGTATTTT.